The T cell receptor (beta chain) under discussion was sequenced for a study of CD8+CD57+ T cells in acquired aplastic anemia (dated by TCRdb to 2016 to 2019). General notes on the study: On average, sorted CD4+ and CD8+ cells yielded around 3.5 ug of extracted DNA, with a range of 0.2 to 27.4 ug. CD8+CD57+ expansion was defined as a frequency above the mean frequency observed in healthy subjects.

Overall study outcomes, separate from this receptor: CD8+ Simpson's diversity did not differ significantly between patients and healthy controls (P=0.060). Around 27 CD8+ CDR3 sequences were found in both patients and controls but appeared to be highly expressed in patients and within the immunodominant clones of the patients.

Genomic DNA was used as template for profiling of TCR beta VDJ combinations and CDR3 sequences. An Illumina HiSeq 2000 was the platform used for TCR repertoire sequencing. Per the authors' processing: Repertoires were assessed using TRBV/TRBJ rearrangement plots, CDR3 size and DJ length profiles, and Simpson's diversity index. The most abundant DNA sequence in the deep sequencing data was taken as the immunodominant clone. CDR3 amino acid sequences were screened for sharing across subjects and compared with published repertoires and the VDJdb database. The public reads were reprocessed in TCRdb via fastp at Q25 and MiXCR, keeping in-frame beta chains. CDR3 protein duplicates are merged, each entry listing the most common genes and DNA. The V and J calls follow TCRdb's processing rather than the paper's. This sample has around 430,000 distinct CDR3 sequences in its table, and roughly a third of those were observed once. The ten most abundant clones make up 0.75% to 0.95% of the sample.

The junction shows trimming of 2 bases on V and 0 bases on J, plus 11 bases between the germline ends. The CDR1 and CDR2 encoded by the germline V gene (reference sequence) are SGHAT and FQDESV. The CDR3, from cysteine to phenylalanine, totals 16 residues. The CDR3 DNA has 48 bases and is translated from base 1. This clonotype has more than one count but fewer than ten. The specificity of this receptor is unknown. Qualities for individual bases were not recorded, and no much larger clone is one base off. Expansion of CD8+CD57+ cells had been shown by flow cytometry in the patients chosen for sequencing. All patients had severe acquired aplastic anemia diagnosed by International Study of Aplastic Anemia and Agranulocytosis and Camitta criteria. No patient had received any therapy when blood was sampled. In the study, sorted CD4+ and CD8+ blood T cells from patients with severe aplastic anemia and from healthy subjects underwent deep sequencing of TCR repertoires. Patients were enrolled under clinicaltrials.gov protocols 00001620, 01623167, 00001397, 00071045, 00081523 and 00961064 in the USA. Ficoll-Paque density gradient centrifugation was used to isolate peripheral blood mononuclear cells. Before DNA extraction, CD4+ and CD8+ T cells were sorted with FACS or magnetic beads.

The TCR comes from a human donor with aplastic anemia. The specimen was sorted CD4+, CD8+, or CD8+CD57+ T cells (not recorded which) from PBMCs. The sequence is built from TRBV11-1 and TRBJ1-5; TRBD1 is possibly the D segment (5 matching bases). The CDR3: CASSLLLGASNQPQHF. The sequenced DNA is TGTGCCAGCAGCTTACTTCTTGGGGCTAGCAATCAGCCCCAGCATTTT.